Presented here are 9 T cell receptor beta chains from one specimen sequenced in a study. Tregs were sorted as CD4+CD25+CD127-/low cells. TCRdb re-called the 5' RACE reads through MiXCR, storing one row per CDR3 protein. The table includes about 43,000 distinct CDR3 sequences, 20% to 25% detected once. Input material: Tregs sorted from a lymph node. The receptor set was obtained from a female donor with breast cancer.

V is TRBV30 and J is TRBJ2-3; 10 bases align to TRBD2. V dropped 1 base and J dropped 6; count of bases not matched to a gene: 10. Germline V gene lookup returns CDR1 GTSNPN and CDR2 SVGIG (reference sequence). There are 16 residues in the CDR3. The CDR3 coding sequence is TGTGCCTGGAGTGGGCTAGCGGGAGCATCCGCGGATACGCAGTATTTT. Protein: CAWSGLAGASADTQYF. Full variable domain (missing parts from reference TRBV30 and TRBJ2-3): SQTIHQWPATLVQPVGSPLSLECTVEGTSNPNLYWYRQAAGRGLQLLFYSVGIGQISSEVPQNLSASRPQDRQFILSSKKLLLSDSGFYLCAWSGLAGASADTQYFGPGTRLTVL.

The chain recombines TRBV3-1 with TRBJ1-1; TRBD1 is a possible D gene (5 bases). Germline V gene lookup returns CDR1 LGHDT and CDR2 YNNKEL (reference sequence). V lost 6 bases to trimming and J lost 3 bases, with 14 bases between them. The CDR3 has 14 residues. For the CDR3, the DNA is TGTGCCAGCAGTCCCAGGAGGGGCTACACTGAAGCTTTCTTT. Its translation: CASSPRRGYTEAFF.

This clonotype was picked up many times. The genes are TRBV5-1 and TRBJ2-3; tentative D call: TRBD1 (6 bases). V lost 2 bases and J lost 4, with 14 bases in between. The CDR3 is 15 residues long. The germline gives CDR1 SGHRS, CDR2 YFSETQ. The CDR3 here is CASSLGQSLADTQYF. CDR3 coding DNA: TGCGCCAGCAGCTTAGGACAGTCTTTGGCAGATACGCAGTATTTT.

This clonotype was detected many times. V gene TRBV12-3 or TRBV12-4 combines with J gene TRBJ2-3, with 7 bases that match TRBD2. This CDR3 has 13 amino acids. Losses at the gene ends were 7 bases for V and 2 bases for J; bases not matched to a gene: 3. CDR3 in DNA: TGTGCCAGCAAAGCGGGGATCACAGATACGCAGTATTTT. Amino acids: CASKAGITDTQYF.

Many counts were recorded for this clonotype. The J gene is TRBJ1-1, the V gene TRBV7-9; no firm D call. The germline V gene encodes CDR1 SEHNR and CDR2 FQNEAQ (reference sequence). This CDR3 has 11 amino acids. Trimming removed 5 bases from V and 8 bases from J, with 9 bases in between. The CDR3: CASSRGSEAFF. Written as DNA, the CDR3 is TGTGCCAGCAGCCGTGGGTCAGAAGCTTTCTTT.

For the CDR3, the DNA is TGCGCCAGCAGCCATACGGCCGGGACGCATTACAATGAGCAGTTCTTC. This translates into CASSHTAGTHYNEQFF. The V gene is TRBV4-1, the J gene TRBJ2-1, with D tentatively TRBD1 or TRBD2 (5 bases each). Germline CDR1 and CDR2: MGHRA and YSYEKL. V was pared by 3 bases and J by 4 bases, with 16 bases between. This CDR3 region has 16 residues.

CDR3 sequence (DNA): TGTGCCAGCAGTGATGTCAAGGGGGCCTACGAGCAGTACTTC. Translated: CASSDVKGAYEQYF. V gene TRBV2 combines with J gene TRBJ2-7; a possible D gene is TRBD1 (6 bases). V shed 3 bases and J shed 2 bases, with 11 bases lying between them. The CDR3 totals 14 residues. Germline V lookup: CDR1 SNHLY, CDR2 FYNNEI.

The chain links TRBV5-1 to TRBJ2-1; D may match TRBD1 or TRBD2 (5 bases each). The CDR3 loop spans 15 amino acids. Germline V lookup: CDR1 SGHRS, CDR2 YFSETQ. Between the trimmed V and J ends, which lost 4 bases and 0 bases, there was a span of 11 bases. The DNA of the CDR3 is TGCGCCAGCAGCGGGGACGCGAGCTCCTACAATGAGCAGTTCTTC. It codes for CASSGDASSYNEQFF. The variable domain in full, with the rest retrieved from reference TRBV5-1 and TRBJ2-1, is KAGVTQTPRYLIKTRGQQVTLSCSPISGHRSVSWYQQTPGQGLQFLFEYFSETQRNKGNFPGRFSGRQFSNSRSEMNVSTLELGDSALYLCASSGDASSYNEQFFGPGTRLTVL.

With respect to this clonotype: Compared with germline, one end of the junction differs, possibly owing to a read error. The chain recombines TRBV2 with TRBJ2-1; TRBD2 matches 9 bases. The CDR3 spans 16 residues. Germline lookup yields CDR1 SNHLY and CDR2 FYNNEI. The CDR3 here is CVSTSSLAGTPNEQFF. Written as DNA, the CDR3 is TGTGTCAGCACCTCCAGCCTAGCGGGGACACCCAATGAGCAGTTCTTC.